The subject of this entry is one T cell receptor beta chain. No antigen is known for it. This record comes from a study of beta chain features in type 1 diabetes. Regarding the study as a whole: Among type 1 diabetes patients, VDJ junctions had fewer insertions and more deletions. Type 1 diabetes patients showed a moderate but significant shortening of TCRB CDR3s in all four CD4+ subsets.

Purity exceeding 98% was reached by all sorted populations. CDR1 is SQVTM and CDR2 is ANQGSEA in the germline V gene. The junction had 7 bases not matched to a gene; V was cut back by 4 bases and J by 5 bases. The CDR3 runs to 13 residues. Expressed TCRB transcripts were sequenced after all isolated RNA was converted to cDNA. The average output of naive, central memory and regulatory T cell samples was approximately 3.6 million reads. TCRdb keeps only in-frame clones here, not all; method: immunoSEQ multiplex PCR. This table holds 640,000 or so clones, around an eighth found once. This receptor was obtained from a man between 18 and 29 years old with type 1 diabetes. Sequences were obtained from naive CD4+ T cells from blood. The chain couples TRBV29-1 to TRBJ2-5; TRBD2 aligns across 7 bases. The CDR3 loop reads CSVGGGIAETQYF. In DNA, the CDR3 is TGCAGCGTTGGGGGGGGGATAGCGGAGACCCAGTACTTC.